Listed below are T cell receptor beta chains from one sample, sequenced in a study of identical twins. TCRdb independently ran MiXCR on the 5' RACE reads; one entry per CDR3 protein. The sample holds hundreds of thousands of distinct CDR3 sequences, around a tenth seen once. The sequenced sample was memory (CD45RO+) T cells sorted from blood. These receptor sequences come from a woman aged 18-35 years in good health. CDR3s include the opening cysteine and the closing phenylalanine or tryptophan. Each record gives: V gene, J gene, clone size, CDR3 protein. Only some rows state a clone size, as once, few, many or a class for expanded clones.

TRBV2,TRBJ1-1,.,CASSEGGAEAFF
TRBV5-1,TRBJ2-5,.,CASSASGDPQETQYF
TRBV15,TRBJ2-3,few,CATDGGTDTQYF
TRBV7-6,TRBJ2-2,few,CASSLSLAGNTGELFF
TRBV11-2,TRBJ2-3,few,CASSFWQGGDTQYF
TRBV20-1,TRBJ1-1,few,CSAGQVDLNTEAFF
TRBV6-1,TRBJ2-6,.,CASTGRLSGANVLTF
TRBV7-8,TRBJ2-3,few,CASSLGQPDTQYF
TRBV5-4,TRBJ2-7,few,CASSLTGYSYEQYF
TRBV6-2/TRBV6-3,TRBJ2-3,.,CASSLSSSADTQYF